This T cell receptor (beta chain) was sequenced during a study of blood T cell repertoires in COVID-19. Study-wide context: Acute and convalescent COVID-19 samples came from the United States, Italy and Spain.

Sequencing used immunoSEQ multiplex PCR; TCRdb keeps in-frame clones, though not all of them. Of approximately 150,000 clones listed, about 88% were seen once; the top ten hold roughly 19%. This CDR3 has 17 amino acids. In germline, CDR1 is SGHDN, CDR2 FVKESK. Germline trimming cut 4 bases from V and 0 bases from J; bases unmatched to any gene: 7. The receptor comes from a woman of 80 years or more with acute or convalescent COVID-19. Sequencing used peripheral blood. This chain links TRBV14 with TRBJ1-3; 9 bases agree with TRBD1. The CDR3 bases are TGTGCCAGCAGCCTTAGGACAGGGGTCCACTCTGGAAACACCATATATTTT. As protein: CASSLRTGVHSGNTIYF.